The present TCR beta chain was sequenced within a study of blood T cell repertoires in COVID-19. Study overall: Samples of COVID-19 (acute and convalescent) were obtained from the United States, Italy and Spain. PBMCs, B-cell-depleted T cells, or T cells provided the cDNA or gDNA that made up the material.

As processed by the authors: For nucleated cells, counts were estimated from reference gene primer amplification. Profiling relied on immunoSEQ multiplex PCR, and the TCRdb table lists in-frame clones only, not all of them. The V and J calls and the clone size are those of that table, but D and trimming were determined from the DNA. Of approximately 160,000 clones in the sample, around 86% were seen once. After removal of 0 bases from V and 1 base from J, the junction contained 8 bases not matched to a gene. Germline V gene sequence: CDR1 MGHRA, CDR2 YSYEKL. The CDR3 covers 18 residues. Seattle's enrolled individuals joined amid active infection and were then monitored longitudinally.

The J gene is TRBJ2-1, the V gene TRBV4-1, with TRBD2 matching over 8 bases. What was sequenced was peripheral blood. This clonotype originated in a man aged 60-69 years with COVID-19, enrolled during active disease. The CDR3 region has the DNA TGCGCCAGCAGCCAAGACCTTGGAGCGGGGGATTCCTACAATGAGCAGTTCTTC. Residues: CASSQDLGAGDSYNEQFF.